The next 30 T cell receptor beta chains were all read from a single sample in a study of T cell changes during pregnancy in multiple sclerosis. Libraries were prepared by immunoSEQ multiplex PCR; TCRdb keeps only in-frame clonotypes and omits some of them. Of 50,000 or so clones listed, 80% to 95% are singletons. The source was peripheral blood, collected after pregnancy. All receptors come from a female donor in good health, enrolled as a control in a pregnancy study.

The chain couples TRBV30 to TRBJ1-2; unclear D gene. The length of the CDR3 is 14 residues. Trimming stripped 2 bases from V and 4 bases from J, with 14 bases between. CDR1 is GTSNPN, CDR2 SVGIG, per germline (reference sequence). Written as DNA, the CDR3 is TGTGCCTGGAGTCCCGAGAGGCTATTCTATGGCTACACCTTC. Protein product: CAWSPERLFYGYTF.

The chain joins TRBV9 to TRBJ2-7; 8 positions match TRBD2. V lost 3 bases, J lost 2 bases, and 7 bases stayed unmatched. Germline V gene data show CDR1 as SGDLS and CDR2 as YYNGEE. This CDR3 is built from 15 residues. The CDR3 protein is CASSARPGLAYEQYF. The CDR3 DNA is TGTGCCAGCAGCGCCCGGCCGGGACTAGCCTACGAGCAGTACTTC. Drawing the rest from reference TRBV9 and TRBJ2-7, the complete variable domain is DSGVTQTPKHLITATGQRVTLRCSPRSGDLSVYWYQQSLDQGLQFLIQYYNGEERAKGNILERFSAQQFPDLHSELNLSSLELGDSALYFCASSARPGLAYEQYFGPGTRLTVT.

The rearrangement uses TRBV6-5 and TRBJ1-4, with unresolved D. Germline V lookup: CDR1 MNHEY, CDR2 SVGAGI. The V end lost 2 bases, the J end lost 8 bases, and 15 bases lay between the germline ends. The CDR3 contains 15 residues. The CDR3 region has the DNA TGTGCCAGCAGTTACCCTCCTCGGTTCGGGGAAAAACTGTTTTTT. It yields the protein CASSYPPRFGEKLFF.

The CDR3 spells CASSRQGTYGYTF. CDR3 DNA sequence: TGTGCCAGTAGTCGACAGGGGACCTATGGCTACACCTTC. J is TRBJ1-2 and V is TRBV19; 8 nucleotides line up with TRBD1. Germline loops: CDR1 LNHDA, CDR2 SQIVND (reference sequence). The V segment lost 5 bases and the J segment 4 bases; nucleotides outside the gene matches: 3. The CDR3 totals 13 residues.

The CDR3 bases are TGTGCCAGCAGTTACGTCGGGACTCAAGGCTACACCTTC. Amino acids: CASSYVGTQGYTF. The gene calls are TRBV6-5 and TRBJ1-2, with D maybe TRBD1 (5 bases). V was cut by 2 bases and J by 8 bases, with 12 bases left in between. The germline gives CDR1 MNHEY, CDR2 SVGAGI. The CDR3 is 13 amino acids.

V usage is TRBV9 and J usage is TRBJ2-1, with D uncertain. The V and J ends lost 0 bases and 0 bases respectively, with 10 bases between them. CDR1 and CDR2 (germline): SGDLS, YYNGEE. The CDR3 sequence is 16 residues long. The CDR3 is CASSVARRVSYNEQFF. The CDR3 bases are TGTGCCAGCAGCGTAGCTAGACGGGTCTCCTACAATGAGCAGTTCTTC.

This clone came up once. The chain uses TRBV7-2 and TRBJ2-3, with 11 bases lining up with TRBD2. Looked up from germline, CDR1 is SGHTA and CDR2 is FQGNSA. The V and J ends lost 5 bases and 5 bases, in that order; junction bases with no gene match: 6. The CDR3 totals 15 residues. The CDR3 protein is CASSHSGGAGDTQYF. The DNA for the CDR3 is TGTGCCAGCAGCCATAGCGGGGGGGCGGGAGATACGCAGTATTTT.

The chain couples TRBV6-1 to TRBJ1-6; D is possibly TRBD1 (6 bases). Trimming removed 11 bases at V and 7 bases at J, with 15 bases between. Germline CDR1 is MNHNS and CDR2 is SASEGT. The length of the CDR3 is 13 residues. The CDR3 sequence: CAGSDSPNSPLHF. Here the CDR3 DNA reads TGTGCCGGATCGGACAGCCCGAATTCACCCCTCCACTTT.

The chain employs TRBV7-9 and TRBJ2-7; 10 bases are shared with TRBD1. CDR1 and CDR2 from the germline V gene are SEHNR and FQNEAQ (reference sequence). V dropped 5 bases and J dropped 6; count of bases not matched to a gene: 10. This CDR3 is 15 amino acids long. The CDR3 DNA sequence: TGTGCCAGCAGCCCCGAGGACAGGGGGGGATTCGAGCAGTACTTC. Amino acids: CASSPEDRGGFEQYF. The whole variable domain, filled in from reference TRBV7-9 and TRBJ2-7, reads DTGVSQNPRHKITKRGQNVTFRCDPISEHNRLYWYRQTLGQGPEFLTYFQNEAQLEKSRLLSDRFSAERPKGSFSTLEIQRTEQGDSAMYLCASSPEDRGGFEQYFGPGTRLTVT.

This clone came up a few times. CDR3: CASGKGDTSNYGYTF. CDR3 DNA: TGTGCCAGCGGGAAGGGAGATACCTCTAACTATGGCTACACCTTC. The V call is TRBV6-1, the J call TRBJ1-2; no clear D gene. CDR3 length: 15 amino acids. Trimming removed 8 bases at V and 0 bases at J, with 16 bases between. CDR1 MNHNS and CDR2 SASEGT come from the germline V gene.

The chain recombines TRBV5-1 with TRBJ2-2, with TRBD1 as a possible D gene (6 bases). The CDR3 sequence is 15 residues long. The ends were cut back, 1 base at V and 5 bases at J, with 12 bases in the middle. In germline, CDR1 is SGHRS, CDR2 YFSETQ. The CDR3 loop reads CASSLSGTLTGELFF. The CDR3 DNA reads TGCGCCAGCAGCTTGTCCGGGACACTTACCGGGGAGCTGTTTTTT.

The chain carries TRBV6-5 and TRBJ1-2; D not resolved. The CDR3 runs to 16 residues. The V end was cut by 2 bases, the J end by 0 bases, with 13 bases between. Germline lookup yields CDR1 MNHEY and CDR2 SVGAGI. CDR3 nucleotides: TGTGCCAGCAGTTACCGTGGGCGGGCAACTAACTATGGCTACACCTTC. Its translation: CASSYRGRATNYGYTF.

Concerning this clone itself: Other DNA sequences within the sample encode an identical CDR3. Here the CDR3 reads CSVRENTEAFF. The CDR3 nucleotides read TGCAGCGTTCGAGAGAACACTGAAGCTTTCTTT. The chain joins TRBV29-1 to TRBJ1-1; D is undetermined. Germline V gives CDR1 SQVTM, CDR2 ANQGSEA. The V end was cut by 5 bases, the J end by 1 base, with 5 bases between. The CDR3 covers 11 residues.

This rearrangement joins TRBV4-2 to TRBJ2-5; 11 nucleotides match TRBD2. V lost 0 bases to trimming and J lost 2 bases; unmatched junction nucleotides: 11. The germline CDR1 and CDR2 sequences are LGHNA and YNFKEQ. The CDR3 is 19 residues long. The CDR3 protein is CASSQDLLAGGSKQETQYF. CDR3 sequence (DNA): TGTGCCAGCAGCCAAGACCTCCTAGCGGGGGGCTCTAAACAAGAGACCCAGTACTTC.

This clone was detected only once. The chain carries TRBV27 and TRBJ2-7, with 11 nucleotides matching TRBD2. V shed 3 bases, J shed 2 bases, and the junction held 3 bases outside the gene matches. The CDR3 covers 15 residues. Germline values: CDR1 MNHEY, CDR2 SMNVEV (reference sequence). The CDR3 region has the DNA TGTGCCAGCAGTTTCAGACTAGCGGGGCCCTACGAGCAGTACTTC. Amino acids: CASSFRLAGPYEQYF.

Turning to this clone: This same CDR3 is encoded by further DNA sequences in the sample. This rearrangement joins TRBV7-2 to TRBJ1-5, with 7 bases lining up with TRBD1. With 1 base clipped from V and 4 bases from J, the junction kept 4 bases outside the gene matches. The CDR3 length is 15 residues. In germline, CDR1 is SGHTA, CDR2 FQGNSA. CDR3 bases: TGTGCCAGCAGCTTAGTTTCAGGGGGTAATCAGCCCCAGCATTTT. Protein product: CASSLVSGGNQPQHF.

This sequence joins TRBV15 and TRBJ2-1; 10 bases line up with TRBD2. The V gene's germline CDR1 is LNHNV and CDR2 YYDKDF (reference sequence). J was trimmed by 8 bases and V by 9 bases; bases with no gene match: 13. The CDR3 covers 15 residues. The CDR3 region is CATESQRGGLDEQFF. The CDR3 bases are TGTGCCACGGAGAGTCAGCGGGGGGGCTTGGATGAGCAGTTCTTC.

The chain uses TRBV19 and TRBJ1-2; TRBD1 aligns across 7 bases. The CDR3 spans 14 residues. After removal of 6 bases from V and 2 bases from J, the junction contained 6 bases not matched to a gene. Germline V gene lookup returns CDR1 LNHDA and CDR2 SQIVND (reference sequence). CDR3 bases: TGTGCCAGTAGCGAGGGACAGAGAAACTATGGCTACACCTTC. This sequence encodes CASSEGQRNYGYTF. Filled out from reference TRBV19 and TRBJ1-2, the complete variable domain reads DGGITQSPKYLFRKEGQNVTLSCEQNLNHDAMYWYRQDPGQGLRLIYYSQIVNDFQKGDIAEGYSVSREKKESFPLTVTSAQKNPTAFYLCASSEGQRNYGYTFGSGTRLTVV.

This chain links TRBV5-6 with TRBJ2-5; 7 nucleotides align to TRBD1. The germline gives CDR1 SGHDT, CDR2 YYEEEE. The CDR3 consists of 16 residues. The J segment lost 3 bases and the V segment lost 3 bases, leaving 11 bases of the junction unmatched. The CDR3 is CASSSLGTATEETQYF. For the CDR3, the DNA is TGTGCCAGCAGCTCCCTCGGGACAGCCACCGAAGAGACCCAGTACTTC.

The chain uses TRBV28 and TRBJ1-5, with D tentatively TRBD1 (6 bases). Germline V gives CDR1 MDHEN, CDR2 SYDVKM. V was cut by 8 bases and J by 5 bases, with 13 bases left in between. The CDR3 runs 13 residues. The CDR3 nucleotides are TGTGCCAGCGATGGGGGCACCCATCAGCCCCAGCATTTT. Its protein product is CASDGGTHQPQHF.

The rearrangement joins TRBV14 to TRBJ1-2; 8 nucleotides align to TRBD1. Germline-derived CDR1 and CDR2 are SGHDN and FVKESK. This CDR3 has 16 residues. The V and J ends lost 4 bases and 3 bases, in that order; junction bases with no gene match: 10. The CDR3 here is CASSRRGQGGDYGYTF. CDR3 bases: TGTGCCAGCAGCCGAAGAGGACAGGGTGGGGACTATGGCTACACCTTC.

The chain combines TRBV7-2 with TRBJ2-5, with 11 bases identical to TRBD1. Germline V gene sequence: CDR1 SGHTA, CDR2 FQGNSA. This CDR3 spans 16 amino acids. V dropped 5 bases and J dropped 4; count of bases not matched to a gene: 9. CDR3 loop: CASSIPGTGGGETQYF. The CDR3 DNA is TGTGCCAGCAGCATTCCCGGGACAGGGGGTGGAGAGACCCAGTACTTC.

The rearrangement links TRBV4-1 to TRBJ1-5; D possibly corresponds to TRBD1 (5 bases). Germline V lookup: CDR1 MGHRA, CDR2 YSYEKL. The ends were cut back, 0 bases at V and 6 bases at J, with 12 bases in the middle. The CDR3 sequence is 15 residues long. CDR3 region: CASSQDRGTGQPQHF. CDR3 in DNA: TGCGCCAGCAGCCAAGATCGAGGGACTGGTCAGCCCCAGCATTTT.

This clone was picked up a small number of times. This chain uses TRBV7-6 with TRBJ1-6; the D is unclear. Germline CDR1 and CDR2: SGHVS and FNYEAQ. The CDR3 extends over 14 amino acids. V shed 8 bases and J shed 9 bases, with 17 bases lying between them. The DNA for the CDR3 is TGTGCCAGCGGTCCTACGGGATATGGTTCACCCCTCCACTTT. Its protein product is CASGPTGYGSPLHF. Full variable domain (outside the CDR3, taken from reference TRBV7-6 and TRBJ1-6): GAGVSQSPRYKVTKRGQDVALRCDPISGHVSLYWYRQALGQGPEFLTYFNYEAQQDKSGLPNDRFSAERPEGSISTLTIQRTEQRDSAMYRCASGPTGYGSPLHFGNGTRLTVT.

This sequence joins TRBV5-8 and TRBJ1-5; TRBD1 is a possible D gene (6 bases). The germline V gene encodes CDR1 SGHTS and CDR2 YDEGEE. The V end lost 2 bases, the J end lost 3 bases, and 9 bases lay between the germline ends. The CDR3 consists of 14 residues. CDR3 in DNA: TGTGCCAGCAGCTTACGGGACACCAATCAGCCCCAGCATTTT. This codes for CASSLRDTNQPQHF.

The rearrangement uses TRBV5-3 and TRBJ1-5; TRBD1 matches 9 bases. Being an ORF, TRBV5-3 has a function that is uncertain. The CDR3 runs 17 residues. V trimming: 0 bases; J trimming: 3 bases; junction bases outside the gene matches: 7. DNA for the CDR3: TGTGCCAGAAGCTTGGGGGGACAGGGTTTTGACAATCAGCCCCAGCATTTT. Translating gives CARSLGGQGFDNQPQHF.

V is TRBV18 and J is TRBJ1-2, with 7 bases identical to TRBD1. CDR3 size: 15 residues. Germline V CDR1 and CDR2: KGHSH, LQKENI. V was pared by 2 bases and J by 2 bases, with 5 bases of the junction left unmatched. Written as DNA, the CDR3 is TGTGCCAGCTCACCATTCGACAGGGCAAACTATGGCTACACCTTC. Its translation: CASSPFDRANYGYTF.

CDR3 DNA sequence: TGCGCCAGCAGCTCGAAACAGGGGTCACCCCTCCACTTT. It specifies CASSSKQGSPLHF. This chain joins TRBV5-1 and TRBJ1-6; 7 bases match TRBD1. V was pared by 3 bases and J by 10 bases, with 4 bases of the junction left unmatched. The length of the CDR3 is 13 residues. Germline V lookup: CDR1 SGHRS, CDR2 YFSETQ.

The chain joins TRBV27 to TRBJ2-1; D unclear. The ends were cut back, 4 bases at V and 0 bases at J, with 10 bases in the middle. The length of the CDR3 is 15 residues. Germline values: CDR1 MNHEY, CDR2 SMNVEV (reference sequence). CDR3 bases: TGTGCCAGCAGTTCTAGTCGGGTCTCCTACAATGAGCAGTTCTTC. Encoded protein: CASSSSRVSYNEQFF.

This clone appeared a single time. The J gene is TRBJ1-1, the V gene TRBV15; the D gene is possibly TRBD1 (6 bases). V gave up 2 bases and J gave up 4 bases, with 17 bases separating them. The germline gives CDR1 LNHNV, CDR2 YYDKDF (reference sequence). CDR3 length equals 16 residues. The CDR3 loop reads CATSRRGGTGLTEAFF. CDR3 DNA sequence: TGTGCCACCAGCAGAAGGGGGGGGACGGGACTCACTGAAGCTTTCTTT.